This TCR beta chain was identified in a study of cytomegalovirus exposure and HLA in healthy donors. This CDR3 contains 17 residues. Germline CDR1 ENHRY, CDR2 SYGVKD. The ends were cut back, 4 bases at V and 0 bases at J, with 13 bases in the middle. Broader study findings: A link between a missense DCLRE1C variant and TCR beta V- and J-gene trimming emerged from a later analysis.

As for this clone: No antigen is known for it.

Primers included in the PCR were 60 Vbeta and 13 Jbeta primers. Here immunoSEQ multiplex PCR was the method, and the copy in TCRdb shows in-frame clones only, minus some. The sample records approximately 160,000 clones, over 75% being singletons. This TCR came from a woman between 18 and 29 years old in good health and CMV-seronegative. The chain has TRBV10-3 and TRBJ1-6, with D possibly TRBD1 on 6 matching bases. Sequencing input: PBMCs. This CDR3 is CAISGRQALSYNSPLHF. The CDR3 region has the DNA TGTGCCATCAGTGGGAGACAGGCCCTCTCCTATAATTCACCCCTCCACTTT.